The T cell receptor beta chain under discussion was sequenced for a study of cytomegalovirus exposure and HLA in healthy donors. With regard to this clone: Its antigen is not identified.

The PCR ran on 60 Vbeta and 13 Jbeta primers. Assay used: immunoSEQ multiplex PCR; TCRdb lists only in-frame clones, some missing. Among more than 150,000 clones, approximately 81% were seen once, and the ten largest hold 0.2% to 0.3%. Regarding the study as a whole: In vitro data verified three CMV-associated chains as specific for CMV antigens.

This CDR3 has 18 amino acids. After removal of 1 base from V and 0 bases from J, the junction contained 9 bases not matched to a gene. Germline V gives CDR1 GTSNPN, CDR2 SVGIG (reference sequence). The TCR was taken from a boy younger than 18 in good health and CMV-seronegative. Sequencing was carried out using PBMCs. The J gene is TRBJ2-7, the V gene TRBV30, with TRBD2 matching 13 bases. The DNA of the CDR3 is TGTGCCTGGAGTGCGGCAAGACTAGCGGGGGGCTACTCCTACGAGCAGTACTTC. It specifies CAWSAARLAGGYSYEQYF.